The 5 T cell receptor beta chains presented below share a single source sample, sequenced in a study of blood T cell repertoires in COVID-19. Method: immunoSEQ multiplex PCR; TCRdb's copy keeps in-frame clones and lacks some. The sample includes roughly 230,000 clones, 80% to 95% seen only once; the top ten take 0.8% to 0.95%. Source material: peripheral blood. The source of these receptors is a man aged 25 to 40 with COVID-19, enrolled during active disease.

The V gene is TRBV27, the J gene TRBJ2-2; 8 bases align to TRBD1. The V and J ends lost 8 bases and 7 bases, in that order; junction bases with no gene match: 6. Per the germline V gene, CDR1 is MNHEY and CDR2 is SMNVEV (reference sequence). This CDR3 spans 13 amino acids. This chain's CDR3 is CASGTGSYGELFF. The CDR3, as DNA: TGTGCCAGCGGGACAGGATCGTACGGGGAGCTGTTTTTT.

The V call is TRBV30, the J call TRBJ1-6; D remains unclear. The germline V gene encodes CDR1 GTSNPN and CDR2 SVGIG (reference sequence). CDR3 size: 12 residues. Trimming pared 2 bases from V and 7 bases from J, leaving 6 bases between. CDR3 nucleotides: TGTGCCTGGAGTCTCGTAAATTCACCCCTCCACTTT. The encoded protein is CAWSLVNSPLHF.

This rearrangement joins TRBV12-2 to TRBJ2-4; the table gives TRBD2 as D, unverified against the DNA. TRBV12-2 is a pseudogene segment. The CDR3 runs to 15 residues. CDR3 protein: CASKAGGLAKNIQYF. In DNA, the CDR3 is TGTGCAAGTAAAGCGGGGGGATTAGCCAAAAACATTCAGTACTTC.

V gene TRBV5-4 combines with J gene TRBJ1-1; D might be TRBD1 (6 bases). Germline values: CDR1 SGHNT, CDR2 YYREEE (reference sequence). The CDR3 is 17 amino acids. V shed 4 bases and J shed 0 bases, with 19 bases lying between them. This CDR3 reads CASSLAFDRPVNTEAFF. The CDR3 region has the DNA TGTGCCAGCAGCCTAGCCTTTGACAGGCCCGTGAACACTGAAGCTTTCTTT. Based on the CDR3 plus reference TRBV5-4 and TRBJ1-1, the full variable domain is ETGVTQSPTHLIKTRGQQVTLRCSSQSGHNTVSWYQQALGQGPQFIFQYYREEENGRGNFPPRFSGLQFPNYSSELNVNALELDDSALYLCASSLAFDRPVNTEAFFGQGTRLTVV.

This chain links TRBV29-1 with TRBJ2-5; 8 bases line up with TRBD2. Germline CDR1 reads SQVTM; CDR2 reads ANQGSEA. The CDR3 length is 15 residues. V shed 4 bases, J shed 1 base, and the junction held 8 bases outside the gene matches. This CDR3 reads CSVGERGPRQETQYF. Here the CDR3 DNA reads TGCAGCGTTGGGGAGCGGGGGCCACGCCAAGAGACCCAGTACTTC.